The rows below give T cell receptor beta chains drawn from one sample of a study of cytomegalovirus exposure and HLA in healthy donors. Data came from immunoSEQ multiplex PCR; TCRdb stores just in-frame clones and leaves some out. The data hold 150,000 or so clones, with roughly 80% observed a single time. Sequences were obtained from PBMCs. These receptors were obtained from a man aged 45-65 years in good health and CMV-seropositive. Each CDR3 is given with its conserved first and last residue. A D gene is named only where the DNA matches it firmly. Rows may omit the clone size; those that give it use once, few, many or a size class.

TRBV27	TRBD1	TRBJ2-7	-	CASRSTPSDRAYEQYF	TGTGCCAGCAGATCAACACCCTCAGACAGGGCCTACGAGCAGTACTTC
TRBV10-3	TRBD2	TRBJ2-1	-	CAISGTSGNNEQFF	TGTGCCATCAGTGGCACTAGCGGCAACAATGAGCAGTTCTTC
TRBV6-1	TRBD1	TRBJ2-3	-	CASRDRGTDTQYF	TGTGCCAGCAGGGACAGGGGAACAGATACGCAGTATTTT
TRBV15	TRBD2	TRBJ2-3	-	CATSGTAGTSGGYWGQYF	TGTGCCACCAGCGGCACAGCGGGGACTAGCGGGGGGTATTGGGGGCAGTATTTT
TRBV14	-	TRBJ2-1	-	CASSQVSSEQFF	TGTGCCAGCAGCCAAGTCTCGTCTGAGCAGTTCTTC
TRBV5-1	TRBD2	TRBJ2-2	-	CASSSRGTSGRDAELFF	TGCGCCAGCAGCTCTAGGGGGACTAGCGGGAGAGACGCGGAGCTGTTTTTT
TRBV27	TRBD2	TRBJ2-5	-	CASSNEPLSSGGETQYF	TGTGCCAGCAGCAACGAGCCTCTTAGTAGCGGGGGGGAGACCCAGTACTTC
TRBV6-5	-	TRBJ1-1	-	CASIRGGNAFF	TGTGCCAGCATCCGAGGGGGTAACGCTTTCTTT
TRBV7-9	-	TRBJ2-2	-	CAGERSSSNTGELFF	TGTGCCGGAGAACGGAGCAGCTCAAACACCGGGGAGCTGTTTTTT
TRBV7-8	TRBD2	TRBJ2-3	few	CASSPKAGKDTQYF	TGTGCCAGCAGCCCAAAAGCGGGAAAAGATACGCAGTATTTT
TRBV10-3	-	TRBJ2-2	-	CATKGSGTKNTGELFF	TGTGCCACAAAAGGCTCCGGGACAAAGAACACCGGGGAGCTGTTTTTT
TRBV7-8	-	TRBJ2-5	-	CASRSGLRETQYF	TGTGCCAGCAGATCAGGGTTAAGGGAGACCCAGTACTTC
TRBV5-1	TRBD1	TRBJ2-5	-	CASTPGGTQETQYF	TGCGCCAGCACTCCAGGGGGCACGCAAGAGACCCAGTACTTC
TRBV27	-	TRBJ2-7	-	CASSLNKVRGDEQYF	TGTGCCAGCAGTTTAAATAAAGTCAGGGGGGACGAGCAGTACTTC
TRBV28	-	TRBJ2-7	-	CASRISGDEQYF	TGTGCCAGCAGGATCTCGGGGGACGAGCAGTACTTC
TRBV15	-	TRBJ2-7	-	CATSRQRGYEQYF	TGTGCCACCAGCAGACAGAGGGGGTACGAGCAGTACTTC
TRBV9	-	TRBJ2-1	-	CASSVDGGLGSYNEQFF	TGTGCCAGCAGCGTAGATGGGGGCCTCGGTTCCTACAATGAGCAGTTCTTC
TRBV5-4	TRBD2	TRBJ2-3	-	CASSSRGDVGTDTQYF	TGTGCCAGCAGCTCCCGGGGGGACGTCGGCACAGATACGCAGTATTTT
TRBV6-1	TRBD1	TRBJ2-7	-	CASRGTDLYEQYF	TGTGCCAGCAGGGGGACAGATCTTTACGAGCAGTACTTC
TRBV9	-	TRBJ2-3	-	CASSPSGVAINTQYF	TGTGCCAGCAGCCCCTCGGGAGTAGCGATTAATACGCAGTATTTT
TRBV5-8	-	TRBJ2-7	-	CASSLVYYEQYF	TGTGCCAGCAGCTTGGTTTACTACGAGCAGTACTTC
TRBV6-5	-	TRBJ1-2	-	CASSYSDRRLGGYTF	TGTGCCAGCAGTTACTCCGATCGACGGCTAGGTGGCTACACCTTC
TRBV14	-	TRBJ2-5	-	CASSQDVPGETQYF	TGTGCCAGCAGCCAAGATGTCCCGGGGGAGACCCAGTACTTC
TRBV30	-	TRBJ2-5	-	CAWSGQVRETQYF	TGTGCCTGGAGTGGCCAGGTTCGGGAGACCCAGTACTTC
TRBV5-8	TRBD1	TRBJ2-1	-	CASSSGTGDYNEQFF	TGTGCCAGCAGCTCCGGGACAGGAGATTACAATGAGCAGTTCTTC
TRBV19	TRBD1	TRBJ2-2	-	CATLFTGTANTGELFF	TGTGCCACCCTCTTTACCGGGACAGCGAACACCGGGGAGCTGTTTTTT
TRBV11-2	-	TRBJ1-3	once	CASSLRPRRSGNTIYF	TGTGCCAGCAGCTTAAGGCCCAGGCGCTCTGGAAACACCATATATTTT
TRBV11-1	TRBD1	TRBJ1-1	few	CASSYLQGAATEAFF	TGTGCCAGCAGCTACCTACAGGGGGCGGCCACTGAAGCTTTCTTT
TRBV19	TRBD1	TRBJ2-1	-	CASSIDDRLGQGPYNEQFF	TGTGCCAGTAGTATAGATGATAGGTTGGGACAGGGACCCTACAATGAGCAGTTCTTC
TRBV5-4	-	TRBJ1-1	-	CASSQFLGATEAFF	TGTGCCAGCAGCCAATTTCTGGGGGCCACTGAAGCTTTCTTT
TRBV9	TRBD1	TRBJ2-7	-	CASSVGTGLYEQYF	TGTGCCAGCAGCGTTGGGACAGGGTTGTACGAGCAGTACTTC
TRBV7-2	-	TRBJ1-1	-	CASSLAQLNTEAFF	TGTGCCAGCAGCTTAGCCCAATTGAACACTGAAGCTTTCTTT
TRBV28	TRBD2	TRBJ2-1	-	CATTAGGAYNEQFF	TGTGCCACCACGGCGGGGGGGGCCTACAATGAGCAGTTCTTC
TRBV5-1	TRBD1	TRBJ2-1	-	CASSPGQRGNEQFF	TGCGCCAGCAGCCCGGGACAGAGGGGGAATGAGCAGTTCTTC
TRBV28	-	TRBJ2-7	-	CASRSVYEQYF	TGTGCCAGCAGATCAGTTTACGAGCAGTACTTC
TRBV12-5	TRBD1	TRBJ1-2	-	CASGWDRGLYGYTF	TGTGCTAGTGGTTGGGACAGGGGGCTCTATGGCTACACCTTC
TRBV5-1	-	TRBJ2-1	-	CASSLDSGQYNEQFF	TGCGCCAGCAGCTTGGATAGCGGACAATACAATGAGCAGTTCTTC
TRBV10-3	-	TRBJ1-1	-	CAIRPGTPNTEAFF	TGTGCCATCAGGCCCGGGACACCAAACACTGAAGCTTTCTTT
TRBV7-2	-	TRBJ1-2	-	CASSLAGNGRDYGYTF	TGTGCCAGCAGCTTAGCAGGCAATGGCCGGGACTATGGCTACACCTTC
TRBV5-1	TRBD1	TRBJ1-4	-	CASSWTGFNNEKLFF	TGCGCCAGCAGCTGGACAGGGTTTAATAATGAAAAACTGTTTTTT
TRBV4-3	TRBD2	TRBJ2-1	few	CASSQDWLAGNEQFF	TGCGCCAGCAGCCAAGATTGGCTAGCGGGGAATGAGCAGTTCTTC
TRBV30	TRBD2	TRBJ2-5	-	CAWSRLAGGETQYF	TGTGCCTGGAGTCGTCTAGCGGGGGGCGAGACCCAGTACTTC
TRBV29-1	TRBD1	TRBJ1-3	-	CSVVGGVSGNTIYF	TGCAGCGTGGTAGGGGGCGTCTCTGGAAACACCATATATTTT
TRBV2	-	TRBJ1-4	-	CASSWGDEKLFF	TGTGCCAGCAGTTGGGGGGATGAAAAACTGTTTTTT
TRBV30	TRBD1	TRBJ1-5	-	CAGWTGHWNQPQHF	TGTGCCGGGTGGACAGGGCATTGGAATCAGCCCCAGCATTTT
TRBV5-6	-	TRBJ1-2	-	CSSSLSRVVAYGYTF	TGTTCCAGCAGCTTGTCCAGGGTTGTAGCCTATGGCTACACCTTC
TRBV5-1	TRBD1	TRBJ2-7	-	CASSFRTGLVSSYEQYF	TGCGCCAGCAGCTTTCGGACAGGTCTTGTAAGCTCCTACGAGCAGTACTTC
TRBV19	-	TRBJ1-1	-	CASSIAGDATEAFF	TGTGCCAGTAGTATAGCAGGGGATGCCACTGAAGCTTTCTTT
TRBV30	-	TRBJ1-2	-	CAWRGSYNYGYTF	TGTGCCTGGAGGGGCAGTTATAACTATGGCTACACCTTC
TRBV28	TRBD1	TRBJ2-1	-	CASRPQGGTGGEQFF	TGTGCCAGCAGGCCTCAGGGAGGGACAGGGGGTGAGCAGTTCTTC
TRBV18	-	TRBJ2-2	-	CASSRQDNTGELFF	TGTGCCAGCTCACGTCAGGATAACACCGGGGAGCTGTTTTTT
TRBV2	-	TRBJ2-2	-	CASRGAGRTLGRRTGELFF	TGTGCCAGCAGGGGGGCGGGCAGGACTTTAGGCAGACGGACCGGGGAGCTGTTTTTT
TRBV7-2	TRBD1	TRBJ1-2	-	CASSPDRGDYGYTF	TGTGCCAGCAGCCCTGACAGGGGAGACTATGGCTACACCTTC
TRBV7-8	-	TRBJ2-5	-	CASSLVGRGYYQETQYF	TGTGCCAGCAGCTTAGTTGGCAGAGGATATTACCAAGAGACCCAGTACTTC
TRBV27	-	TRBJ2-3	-	CASSFAGGYTQYF	TGTGCCAGCAGTTTCGCTGGAGGCTATACGCAGTATTTT